This TCR beta chain was sequenced in a study of cytomegalovirus exposure and HLA in healthy donors. Study overall: Earlier, 100 million to 120 million unique TCR beta sequences were recovered from some 200 million T cells by an analysis. Study-wide points: Most TCR sequences were uncommon, yet certain public TCRs appeared in many donors. The authors later found TCR association rates varying by HLA locus, with DRB1 most and HLA-C fewest. There were some V segments, including TRBV6-2 and TRBV6-3, excluded as indistinguishable.

Primers included in the PCR were 60 Vbeta and 13 Jbeta primers. Here immunoSEQ multiplex PCR was the method, and the copy in TCRdb shows in-frame clones only, minus some. Of 70,000 to 95,000 clones listed, roughly four fifths were seen once; the top ten hold 1.5% to 2%. CDR3 length: 13 amino acids. V gave up 3 bases and J gave up 4 bases, with 9 bases separating them. The germline V gene encodes CDR1 KGHSH and CDR2 LQKENI. This clone was observed once. The target antigen is unknown. V usage is TRBV18 and J usage is TRBJ1-2; TRBD1 is a possible D gene (6 bases). The clonotype comes from a woman in her 30s in good health and CMV-seronegative. Sequenced sample: PBMCs. This chain's CDR3 is CASSPDSIYGYTF. CDR3 bases: TGTGCCAGCTCACCGGACAGCATCTATGGCTACACCTTC.